A selection of T cell receptor beta chains follows, all from one sample in a study of breast tumors, draining lymph nodes, adjacent tissues. TCRdb reprocessed the multiplex PCR reads with MiXCR, giving one entry per CDR3 protein. The sample yields around 290,000 distinct CDR3 sequences, around 30% seen once. Sequenced input: axillary lymph node tissue. These receptors all come from a female donor with breast cancer. Some clones in this sample may be carry-over from other donors' samples. Each CDR3 is given with its conserved first and last residue. Fields, in order: V gene, D gene, J gene, clone size, CDR3 length, CDR3 protein, CDR3 DNA. D genes are given only for firm matches. The size field is filled for only some rows; it gives once, few, many or a size class.

v_gene: TRBV12-3/TRBV12-4
d_gene: -
j_gene: TRBJ2-5
abundance: many
len: 15
CDR3aa: CASSPHLTGQETQYF
CDR3nt: TGTGCCAGCAGTCCCCACCTTACAGGGCAAGAGACCCAGTACTTC

v_gene: TRBV7-9
d_gene: -
j_gene: TRBJ2-3
abundance: many
len: 15
CDR3aa: CASSPSGGRQDTQYF
CDR3nt: TGTGCCAGCAGCCCTTCCGGGGGCAGGCAGGATACGCAGTATTTT

v_gene: TRBV19
d_gene: TRBD1
j_gene: TRBJ1-6
abundance: many
len: 17
CDR3aa: CASSHGTGGPKNSPLHF
CDR3nt: TGTGCCAGTAGTCACGGGACAGGGGGCCCCAAGAATTCACCCCTCCACTTT

v_gene: TRBV19
d_gene: -
j_gene: TRBJ2-4
abundance: few
len: 15
CDR3aa: CASSPGSFGKNIQYF
CDR3nt: TGTGCCAGTAGTCCGGGGAGTTTCGGCAAAAACATTCAGTACTTC

v_gene: TRBV20-1
d_gene: -
j_gene: TRBJ2-4
abundance: many
len: 16
CDR3aa: CSARDLGKVAKNIQYF
CDR3nt: TGCAGTGCTAGAGATCTAGGGAAAGTGGCCAAAAACATTCAGTACTTC

v_gene: TRBV9
d_gene: TRBD1
j_gene: TRBJ1-5
abundance: -
len: 16
CDR3aa: CASSVESGGGDQPQHF
CDR3nt: TGTGCCAGCAGCGTAGAGTCAGGGGGGGGCGATCAGCCCCAGCATTTT

v_gene: TRBV6-1
d_gene: TRBD2
j_gene: TRBJ2-7
abundance: -
len: 14
CDR3aa: CASSETSGRYEQYF
CDR3nt: TGTGCCAGCAGTGAGACTAGCGGGAGGTACGAGCAGTACTTC

v_gene: TRBV4-3
d_gene: -
j_gene: TRBJ1-1
abundance: once
len: 14
CDR3aa: CASSHTTADTEAFF
CDR3nt: TGCGCCAGCAGCCACACCACCGCGGACACTGAAGCTTTCTTT

v_gene: TRBV6-2/TRBV6-3
d_gene: -
j_gene: TRBJ2-7
abundance: -
len: 14
CDR3aa: CASKRTASSYEQYF
CDR3nt: TGTGCCAGCAAGCGAACGGCGAGCTCCTACGAGCAGTACTTC

v_gene: TRBV7-9
d_gene: -
j_gene: TRBJ2-1
abundance: many
len: 15
CDR3aa: CASSPPGGGSNEQFF
CDR3nt: TGTGCCAGCAGTCCTCCGGGGGGCGGGAGCAATGAGCAGTTCTTC

v_gene: TRBV2
d_gene: -
j_gene: TRBJ2-7
abundance: many
len: 12
CDR3aa: CASSEGPYEQYF
CDR3nt: TGTGCCAGCAGTGAAGGGCCCTACGAGCAGTACTTC

v_gene: TRBV10-3
d_gene: -
j_gene: TRBJ1-3
abundance: -
len: 16
CDR3aa: CAISEAPAGEMNTIYF
CDR3nt: TGTGCCATCAGTGAGGCCCCAGCGGGGGAGATGAACACCATATATTTT

v_gene: TRBV9
d_gene: -
j_gene: TRBJ2-1
abundance: many
len: 17
CDR3aa: CASSPRYRVVSYNEQFF
CDR3nt: TGTGCCAGCAGCCCCCGGTACCGTGTGGTTTCCTACAATGAGCAGTTCTTC

v_gene: TRBV12-3/TRBV12-4
d_gene: -
j_gene: TRBJ2-1
abundance: -
len: 14
CDR3aa: CAGSLVGASNEQFF
CDR3nt: TGTGCCGGCAGCTTGGTGGGAGCTAGCAATGAGCAGTTCTTC

v_gene: TRBV4-2
d_gene: -
j_gene: TRBJ2-2
abundance: few
len: 17
CDR3aa: CASSRRQGGLSTGELFF
CDR3nt: TGTGCCAGCAGCCGAAGACAGGGAGGTCTCTCCACCGGGGAGCTGTTTTTT

v_gene: TRBV6-1
d_gene: TRBD2
j_gene: TRBJ2-5
abundance: few
len: 14
CDR3aa: CASTERERLETQYF
CDR3nt: TGTGCCAGCACAGAGCGGGAGAGACTGGAGACCCAGTACTTC

v_gene: TRBV10-1
d_gene: -
j_gene: TRBJ2-1
abundance: many
len: 15
CDR3aa: CASSESWGGGDEQFF
CDR3nt: TGCGCCAGCAGTGAGTCGTGGGGAGGAGGCGATGAGCAGTTCTTC

v_gene: TRBV19
d_gene: TRBD1
j_gene: TRBJ2-7
abundance: many
len: 16
CDR3aa: CASSIGAGTGTYEQYF
CDR3nt: TGTGCCAGTAGTATAGGGGCAGGGACAGGGACCTACGAGCAGTACTTC

v_gene: TRBV9
d_gene: -
j_gene: TRBJ1-4
abundance: many
len: 20
CDR3aa: CASSPTTRGRTFTTNEKLFF
CDR3nt: TGTGCCAGCAGCCCTACTACCCGCGGCCGGACGTTCACAACTAATGAAAAACTGTTTTTT

v_gene: TRBV10-2
d_gene: -
j_gene: TRBJ2-1
abundance: -
len: 13
CDR3aa: CASSPPNVGEQFF
CDR3nt: TGTGCCAGCAGTCCCCCTAACGTAGGTGAGCAGTTCTTC

v_gene: TRBV5-1
d_gene: -
j_gene: TRBJ1-3
abundance: many
len: 14
CDR3aa: CASSLEVSGNTIYF
CDR3nt: TGCGCCAGCAGCCTAGAAGTCTCTGGAAACACCATATATTTT

v_gene: TRBV5-1
d_gene: -
j_gene: TRBJ2-3
abundance: many
len: 16
CDR3aa: CASSLSVAVQTDTQYF
CDR3nt: TGCGCCAGCAGCTTGTCGGTAGCGGTGCAAACAGATACGCAGTATTTT

v_gene: TRBV12-3/TRBV12-4
d_gene: TRBD2
j_gene: TRBJ2-3
abundance: -
len: 16
CDR3aa: CASSDSPGRATHTQYF
CDR3nt: TGTGCCAGCAGTGACTCCCCCGGGAGGGCCACCCATACGCAGTATTTT

v_gene: TRBV7-2
d_gene: -
j_gene: TRBJ2-7
abundance: many
len: 14
CDR3aa: CASSLVFPSYEQYF
CDR3nt: TGTGCCAGCAGCTTAGTATTCCCCTCCTACGAGCAGTACTTC

v_gene: TRBV11-3
d_gene: -
j_gene: TRBJ2-5
abundance: many
len: 15
CDR3aa: CASSLDPGRQETQYF
CDR3nt: TGTGCCAGCAGCTTAGATCCCGGCAGGCAAGAGACCCAGTACTTC

v_gene: TRBV29-1
d_gene: TRBD2
j_gene: TRBJ2-3
abundance: -
len: 14
CDR3aa: CSSYSGGSVDTQYF
CDR3nt: TGCAGCAGTTACTCGGGGGGTAGCGTAGATACGCAGTATTTT

v_gene: TRBV19
d_gene: TRBD1
j_gene: TRBJ2-1
abundance: many
len: 16
CDR3aa: CASSSPGTARHNEQFF
CDR3nt: TGTGCCAGTAGTAGTCCCGGGACAGCTCGACACAATGAGCAGTTCTTC

v_gene: TRBV5-5
d_gene: -
j_gene: TRBJ1-5
abundance: many
len: 16
CDR3aa: CASSRKGGVGNQPQHF
CDR3nt: TGTGCCAGCAGCCGAAAAGGGGGGGTTGGCAATCAGCCCCAGCATTTT

v_gene: TRBV4-1
d_gene: -
j_gene: TRBJ2-1
abundance: many
len: 16
CDR3aa: CASSQERRSSYNEQFF
CDR3nt: TGCGCCAGCAGCCAAGAAAGGCGGAGCTCCTACAATGAGCAGTTCTTC

v_gene: TRBV6-1
d_gene: -
j_gene: TRBJ2-5
abundance: many
len: 14
CDR3aa: CASSEGLIQETQYF
CDR3nt: TGTGCCAGCAGTGAAGGTCTCATACAAGAGACCCAGTACTTC

v_gene: TRBV3-1
d_gene: -
j_gene: TRBJ2-5
abundance: many
len: 14
CDR3aa: CASSTKVFQETQYF
CDR3nt: TGTGCCAGCAGCACCAAAGTCTTCCAAGAGACCCAGTACTTC

v_gene: TRBV6-2/TRBV6-3
d_gene: -
j_gene: TRBJ1-5
abundance: many
len: 14
CDR3aa: CASSFGQNLQPQHF
CDR3nt: TGTGCCAGCAGTTTCGGACAGAATCTTCAGCCCCAGCATTTT

v_gene: TRBV5-1
d_gene: -
j_gene: TRBJ2-1
abundance: -
len: 15
CDR3aa: CASSLGEARYNEQFF
CDR3nt: TGCGCCAGCAGCTTGGGGGAGGCGCGTTACAATGAGCAGTTCTTC

v_gene: TRBV7-9
d_gene: -
j_gene: TRBJ1-4
abundance: many
len: 13
CDR3aa: CASSLGGGEKLFF
CDR3nt: TGTGCCAGCAGCTTAGGGGGGGGGGAAAAACTGTTTTTT

v_gene: TRBV7-9
d_gene: -
j_gene: TRBJ1-6
abundance: -
len: 14
CDR3aa: CASSLRGYNSPLRF
CDR3nt: TGCGCCAGCAGCTTACGAGGATATAATTCACCCCTCCGCTTT

v_gene: TRBV6-5
d_gene: -
j_gene: TRBJ2-1
abundance: many
len: 13
CDR3aa: CASIGSSYNEQFF
CDR3nt: TGTGCCAGCATAGGGAGCAGCTACAATGAGCAGTTCTTC

v_gene: TRBV20-1
d_gene: -
j_gene: TRBJ2-3
abundance: many
len: 13
CDR3aa: CSARVSSTDTQYF
CDR3nt: TGCAGTGCTAGAGTTAGTAGCACAGATACGCAGTATTTT

v_gene: TRBV12-3/TRBV12-4
d_gene: -
j_gene: TRBJ1-4
abundance: many
len: 14
CDR3aa: CASSSTIMWEKLFF
CDR3nt: TGTGCCAGCAGCTCCACAATTATGTGGGAAAAACTGTTTTTT

v_gene: TRBV15
d_gene: -
j_gene: TRBJ1-2
abundance: -
len: 14
CDR3aa: CATSRRGAGYGYTF
CDR3nt: TGTGCCACCAGCAGAAGGGGGGCTGGCTATGGCTACACCTTC

v_gene: TRBV20-1
d_gene: -
j_gene: TRBJ2-3
abundance: -
len: 13
CDR3aa: CGALLGSTDTQYF
CDR3nt: TGCGGCGCCCTACTAGGTAGCACAGATACGCAGTATTTT

v_gene: TRBV7-2
d_gene: -
j_gene: TRBJ2-5
abundance: many
len: 13
CDR3aa: CASSSTWGETQYF
CDR3nt: TGTGCCAGCAGTAGCACTTGGGGAGAGACCCAGTACTTC

v_gene: TRBV20-1
d_gene: -
j_gene: TRBJ2-1
abundance: once
len: 15
CDR3aa: CSARDPSFAHNEQFF
CDR3nt: TGCAGTGCTAGAGACCCTAGCTTCGCCCACAATGAGCAGTTCTTC

v_gene: TRBV20-1
d_gene: -
j_gene: TRBJ2-4
abundance: few
len: 15
CDR3aa: CSARDGRASKNIQYF
CDR3nt: TGCAGTGCTAGAGATGGCAGGGCTTCCAAAAACATTCAGTACTTC

v_gene: TRBV20-1
d_gene: TRBD2
j_gene: TRBJ2-1
abundance: -
len: 13
CDR3aa: CSAGLAGNNEQFF
CDR3nt: TGCAGTGCTGGACTAGCGGGAAACAATGAGCAGTTCTTC

v_gene: TRBV11-2
d_gene: -
j_gene: TRBJ2-5
abundance: many
len: 16
CDR3aa: CASSLEGIPSRETQYF
CDR3nt: TGTGCCAGCAGCTTAGAAGGGATCCCGTCCCGGGAGACCCAGTACTTC

v_gene: TRBV5-1
d_gene: -
j_gene: TRBJ2-3
abundance: many
len: 15
CDR3aa: CASSLEGSATDTQYF
CDR3nt: TGCGCCAGCAGCTTGGAGGGTAGCGCCACAGATACGCAGTATTTT

v_gene: TRBV19
d_gene: -
j_gene: TRBJ1-4
abundance: many
len: 14
CDR3aa: CASSIGGSSEKLFF
CDR3nt: TGTGCCAGTAGTATAGGAGGCAGTAGCGAAAAACTGTTTTTT

v_gene: TRBV12-3/TRBV12-4
d_gene: TRBD2
j_gene: TRBJ2-1
abundance: many
len: 14
CDR3aa: CASTSLAAGGEQFF
CDR3nt: TGTGCCAGCACCTCCCTAGCGGCGGGAGGCGAGCAGTTCTTC